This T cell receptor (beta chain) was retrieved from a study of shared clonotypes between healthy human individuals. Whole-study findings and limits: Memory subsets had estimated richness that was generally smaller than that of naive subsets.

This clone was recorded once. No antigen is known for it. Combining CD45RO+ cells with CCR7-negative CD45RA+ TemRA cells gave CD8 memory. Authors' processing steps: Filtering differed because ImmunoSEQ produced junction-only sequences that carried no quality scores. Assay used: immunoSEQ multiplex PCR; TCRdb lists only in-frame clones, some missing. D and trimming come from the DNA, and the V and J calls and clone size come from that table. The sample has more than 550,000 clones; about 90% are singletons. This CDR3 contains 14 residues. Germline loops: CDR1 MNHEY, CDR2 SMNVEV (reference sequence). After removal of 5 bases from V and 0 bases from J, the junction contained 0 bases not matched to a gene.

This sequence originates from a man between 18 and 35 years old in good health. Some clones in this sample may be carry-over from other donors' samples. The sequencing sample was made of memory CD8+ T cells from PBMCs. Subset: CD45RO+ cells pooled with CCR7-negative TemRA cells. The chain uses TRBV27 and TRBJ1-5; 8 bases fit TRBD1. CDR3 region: CASSGQGSNQPQHF. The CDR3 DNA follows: TGTGCCAGCAGTGGACAGGGTAGCAATCAGCCCCAGCATTTT.